This is a list of T cell receptor beta chains from one sample in a study of blood T cell repertoires in COVID-19. Clones were read by immunoSEQ multiplex PCR, and TCRdb kept only the in-frame ones, dropping some. The sample shows some 390,000 clones, 89% of them seen only once. The specimen sequenced was PBMCs or T cells enriched from blood (not recorded which). The receptors come from a woman younger than 45 who had recovered from COVID-19. The CDR3 runs from the conserved cysteine through the conserved F or W. The D gene is left open where the match is weak. Only part of the rows carry a size: once, few, many, or a class if the clone is expanded.

v_call,clone_size,j_call,d_call,cdr3_aa,cdr3_nt
TRBV4-1,.,TRBJ1-1,.,CASSQVGTSSNTEAFF,TGCGCCAGCAGCCAAGTCGGGACAAGCTCGAACACTGAAGCTTTCTTT
TRBV6-1,.,TRBJ1-1,TRBD1,CASSDRQGATEAFF,TGTGCCAGCAGTGATCGTCAGGGGGCGACTGAAGCTTTCTTT
TRBV28,.,TRBJ2-3,TRBD1,CASSLPTGTDTQYF,TGTGCCAGCAGCCTCCCGACAGGGACAGATACGCAGTATTTT
TRBV27,.,TRBJ2-3,TRBD2,CASSLSGFGLAGGRTDTQYF,TGTGCCAGCAGTTTATCGGGTTTCGGACTAGCGGGGGGACGCACAGATACGCAGTATTTT
TRBV2,.,TRBJ1-5,.,CASSEFVRGNGQPQHF,TGTGCCAGCAGTGAGTTTGTCAGGGGAAACGGTCAGCCCCAGCATTTT
TRBV18,once,TRBJ1-1,TRBD1,CASSPGTGGYTEAFF,TGTGCCAGCTCACCAGGGACAGGGGGGTACACTGAAGCTTTCTTT
TRBV6-5,.,TRBJ1-2,.,CASSYPGTYGYTF,TGTGCCAGCAGTTACCCAGGCACCTATGGCTACACCTTC
TRBV7-2,.,TRBJ1-6,.,CASSLGNLGGYLHF,TGTGCCAGCAGCTTAGGGAACCTCGGGGGGTACCTCCACTTT
TRBV6-1,.,TRBJ1-1,.,CASSDYGTGLAFF,TGTGCCAGCAGTGATTATGGAACAGGGTTGGCTTTCTTT
TRBV28,.,TRBJ1-5,.,CASSFLFPGQIGRNQPQHF,TGTGCCAGCAGTTTTCTATTCCCGGGACAAATCGGGAGGAATCAGCCCCAGCATTTT
TRBV9,.,TRBJ2-3,TRBD2,CASSVASGSTDTQYF,TGTGCCAGCAGCGTCGCTAGCGGTTCCACAGATACGCAGTATTTT
TRBV9,.,TRBJ1-2,TRBD1,CASSGTGTGAGANYGYTF,TGTGCCAGCAGCGGAACCGGGACAGGGGCGGGAGCTAACTATGGCTACACCTTC
TRBV7-3,.,TRBJ1-2,.,CASSPDSRNYGYTF,TGTGCCAGCAGCCCGGACAGTAGAAACTATGGCTACACCTTC
TRBV12-3/TRBV12-4,once,TRBJ1-3,.,CASLFSSGNTIYF,TGTGCCAGCTTGTTCAGCTCTGGAAACACCATATATTTT
TRBV11-3,.,TRBJ2-3,TRBD1,CASSFRGTGTDTQYF,TGTGCCAGCAGTTTTAGGGGGACAGGCACAGATACGCAGTATTTT
TRBV2,.,TRBJ1-2,.,CASSYREIYGYTF,TGTGCCAGCAGTTACAGGGAGATCTATGGCTACACCTTC
TRBV28,.,TRBJ2-7,TRBD2,CASRLTSGGLFEQYF,TGTGCCAGCAGACTGACTAGCGGAGGTCTTTTCGAGCAGTACTTC
TRBV27,.,TRBJ2-1,.,CASSGGGAYNEQFF,TGTGCCAGCTCCGGAGGGGGCGCCTACAATGAGCAGTTCTTC
TRBV5-1,.,TRBJ2-7,.,CASSLATGPPLGFEQYF,TGCGCCAGCAGCTTGGCTACAGGTCCCCCTTTAGGGTTCGAGCAGTACTTC
TRBV7-9,.,TRBJ1-5,TRBD1,CASSTTDRGDQPQHF,TGTGCCAGCAGCACCACCGACAGGGGTGATCAGCCCCAGCATTTT
TRBV29-1,.,TRBJ1-1,.,CSVDGIVGREAFF,TGCAGCGTTGATGGCATCGTGGGGAGGGAAGCTTTCTTT
TRBV5-1,.,TRBJ2-7,.,CASKLTGVSSYEQYF,TGCGCCAGCAAACTGACCGGGGTCAGCTCCTACGAGCAGTACTTC
TRBV7-3,.,TRBJ1-1,.,CASSYGGNTEAFF,TGTGCCAGCAGCTACGGCGGGAACACTGAAGCTTTCTTT
TRBV5-1,.,TRBJ1-6,.,CASSLGQGVYSPLHF,TGCGCCAGCAGCTTGGGTCAGGGTGTGTATTCACCCCTCCACTTT
TRBV11-3,.,TRBJ2-2,TRBD2,CASSSRSGTTGELFF,TGTGCCAGCAGCTCCCGAAGCGGGACCACCGGGGAGCTGTTTTTT
TRBV5-4,.,TRBJ2-7,TRBD2,CASSSSGGAPASYEQYF,TGTGCCAGCAGCTCTAGCGGGGGGGCTCCAGCGTCCTACGAGCAGTACTTC
TRBV28,.,TRBJ1-5,.,CASSPPGRGQPQHF,TGTGCCAGCAGTCCTCCAGGTCGGGGTCAGCCCCAGCATTTT
TRBV11-2,few,TRBJ2-7,.,CASSSRFYEQYF,TGTGCCAGCAGCTCCCGGTTCTACGAGCAGTACTTC
TRBV27,once,TRBJ1-3,TRBD1,CASSPTDRAGNTIYF,TGTGCCAGCAGCCCTACCGACAGGGCTGGAAACACCATATATTTT
TRBV19,.,TRBJ1-1,.,CASRSIGQGRTEAFF,TGTGCCAGTAGGAGTATCGGGCAGGGGCGGACTGAAGCTTTCTTT
TRBV27,.,TRBJ1-2,TRBD1,CASSATGGRYGYTF,TGTGCCAGCAGTGCGACAGGGGGTCGGTATGGCTACACCTTC
TRBV7-2,once,TRBJ1-2,TRBD1,CASSQTGGVNYGYTF,TGTGCCAGCAGCCAGACAGGGGGCGTTAACTATGGCTACACCTTC
TRBV2,many,TRBJ2-3,TRBD1,CASSEGSQGAGGPDTQYF,TGTGCCAGCAGTGAGGGCTCACAGGGGGCTGGGGGCCCAGATACGCAGTATTTT
TRBV29-1,.,TRBJ2-3,TRBD2,CSVAGLAGFTDTQYF,TGCAGCGTCGCTGGACTAGCGGGGTTCACAGATACGCAGTATTTT
TRBV4-3,.,TRBJ1-2,.,CASSQDVETGYGYTF,TGCGCCAGCAGCCAAGATGTAGAAACAGGGTATGGCTACACCTTC
TRBV27,.,TRBJ2-5,TRBD2,CASSQLSGSVTETQYF,TGTGCCAGCAGCCAACTTAGCGGGAGTGTGACGGAGACCCAGTACTTC
TRBV5-5,.,TRBJ1-2,.,CASRGGPRVVGYTF,TGTGCCAGCAGAGGCGGGCCGCGGGTAGTTGGCTACACCTTC
TRBV28,.,TRBJ1-2,TRBD1,CATIRPQGAQNYGYTF,TGTGCCACCATCCGTCCACAGGGGGCGCAGAACTATGGCTACACCTTC
TRBV3-1/TRBV3-2,.,TRBJ1-6,.,CASSQDLQLYF,TGTGCCAGCAGCCAAGATCTACAGCTCTACTTT
TRBV18,.,TRBJ1-1,TRBD1,CASSPGQGANTEAFF,TGTGCCAGCTCACCCGGACAGGGGGCGAACACTGAAGCTTTCTTT
TRBV6-2/TRBV6-3,.,TRBJ2-2,.,CASSSPGSPNTGELFF,TGTGCCAGCAGTTCCCCGGGGAGTCCGAACACCGGGGAGCTGTTTTTT
TRBV2,.,TRBJ1-1,.,CASSGGTGNTEAFF,TGTGCCAGCAGTGGCGGGACGGGGAACACTGAAGCTTTCTTT
TRBV2,.,TRBJ1-5,.,CASSDGRLGPQHF,TGTGCCAGCAGTGACGGGAGGTTGGGGCCCCAGCATTTT
TRBV20-1,.,TRBJ1-6,.,CSASTGVYNSPLHF,TGCAGTGCTAGTACAGGCGTCTATAATTCACCCCTCCACTTT
TRBV12-3/TRBV12-4,.,TRBJ2-7,.,CASSATKGVQYF,TGTGCCAGCAGTGCGACAAAAGGGGTGCAGTACTTC
TRBV10-2,.,TRBJ1-6,.,CASSEVEFTPLHF,TGCGCCAGCAGTGAAGTGGAGTTTACACCCCTCCACTTT
TRBV4-1,.,TRBJ2-7,.,CASSQGFATVPYEQYF,TGCGCCAGCAGCCAAGGGTTTGCGACAGTCCCCTACGAGCAGTACTTC
TRBV18,.,TRBJ2-7,TRBD1,CASSPGQEDYEQYF,TGTGCCAGCTCACCTGGACAGGAGGACTACGAGCAGTACTTC
TRBV5-1,.,TRBJ1-6,TRBD1,CASSPGQGSYSPLHF,TGCGCCAGCAGCCCGGGACAGGGAAGTTATTCACCCCTCCACTTT
TRBV19,once,TRBJ2-7,.,CASSIIFKGVVAYEQYF,TGTGCCAGTAGTATAATTTTCAAGGGGGTCGTCGCCTACGAGCAGTACTTC
TRBV18,.,TRBJ2-1,.,CASSTQTGSEQFF,TGTGCCAGCTCGACCCAAACAGGGAGTGAGCAGTTCTTC
TRBV7-3,.,TRBJ2-1,TRBD2,CASSVGTKGEQFF,TGTGCCAGCAGCGTGGGGACTAAGGGTGAGCAGTTCTTC
TRBV19,.,TRBJ1-2,.,CASSGEGLYGYTF,TGTGCCAGTAGCGGGGAGGGGTTATATGGCTACACCTTC